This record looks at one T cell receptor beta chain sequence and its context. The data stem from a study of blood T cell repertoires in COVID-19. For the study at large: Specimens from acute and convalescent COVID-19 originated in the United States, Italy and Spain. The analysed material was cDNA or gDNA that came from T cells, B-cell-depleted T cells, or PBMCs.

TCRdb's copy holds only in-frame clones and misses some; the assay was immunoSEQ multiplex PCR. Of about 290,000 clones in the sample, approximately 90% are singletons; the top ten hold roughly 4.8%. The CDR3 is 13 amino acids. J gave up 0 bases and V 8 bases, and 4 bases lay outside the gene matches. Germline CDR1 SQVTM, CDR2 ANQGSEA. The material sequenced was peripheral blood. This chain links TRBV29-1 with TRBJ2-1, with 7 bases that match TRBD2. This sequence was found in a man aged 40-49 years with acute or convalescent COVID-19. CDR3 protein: CSPRGSSYNEQFF. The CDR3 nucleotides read TGCAGCCCCCGCGGGAGCTCCTACAATGAGCAGTTCTTC.